This TCR beta chain came from a study of tumor-infiltrating lymphocytes in primary liver carcinoma. A primer matching the constant region was used to make TCR beta cDNA from approximately 520 ng of total RNA. Three-round nested multiplex PCR performed with slightly modified ARM-PCR produced the TCR beta libraries. Amplification in the first two PCR rounds was performed using TRBV1-TRBV30 forward primers and a C-beta reverse primer for 9 to 11 cycles each. TCRdb processed the multiplex PCR reads anew with MiXCR; each CDR3 protein has one entry. The sample comprises 40,000 or so distinct CDR3 sequences, about 75% of which are singletons, and 35% to 40% rests with the top ten. Germline loops: CDR1 SQVTM, CDR2 ANQGSEA. Trimming pared 4 bases from V and 0 bases from J, leaving 10 bases between. This CDR3 region has 14 residues. Co-extraction of both nucleic acids (RNA and DNA) used roughly 18-34 mg of unsorted bulk tissue.

Sequencing input: tumor-adjacent normal liver tissue. The chain joins TRBV29-1 to TRBJ2-1; D is perhaps TRBD2 (5 bases). The source of this sequence is a man aged 35-49 years with primary liver carcinoma and hepatitis B virus infection. The CDR3 spells CSVAHRGSYNEQFF. The CDR3, as DNA: TGCAGCGTTGCTCACCGGGGCTCCTACAATGAGCAGTTCTTC.